Shown below are 21 T cell receptor beta chains from a single sample sequenced in a study of T cell changes during pregnancy in multiple sclerosis. Some clones are missing from TCRdb's copy, which holds only in-frame ones; the method was immunoSEQ multiplex PCR. The sample consists of around 80,000 clones, over 85% of them appearing once. The sample in question was peripheral blood, obtained in the second trimester of pregnancy. These TCRs come from a female donor in good health, enrolled as a control in a pregnancy study.

The chain carries TRBV27 and TRBJ1-5; possible D gene TRBD1, 5 bases. Deletions cut 3 bases from V and 0 bases from J, with 15 bases between. In germline, CDR1 is MNHEY, CDR2 SMNVEV (reference sequence). This CDR3 is 17 amino acids long. CDR3 sequence: CASSFVSGPYSNQPQHF. The CDR3 DNA is TGTGCCAGCAGTTTCGTTTCAGGGCCCTATAGCAATCAGCCCCAGCATTTT.

This rearrangement joins TRBV9 to TRBJ2-7; 9 bases map to TRBD2. This CDR3 is built from 15 residues. The ends lost 0 bases at V and 1 base at J; junction bases unmatched: 2. The germline CDR1 and CDR2 sequences are SGDLS and YYNGEE. Written as DNA, the CDR3 is TGTGCCAGCAGCGTAGAAGGACTAGCGTCCTACGAGCAGTACTTC. Its translation is CASSVEGLASYEQYF.

The chain recombines TRBV4-2 with TRBJ2-7; the match to TRBD2 covers 10 bases. The CDR3 is made up of 17 amino acids. Germline V CDR1 and CDR2: LGHNA, YNFKEQ. V was clipped by 4 bases and J by 5 bases; unmatched bases: 14. CDR3 sequence reads: CASSRGTSARTIDEQYF. Here the CDR3 DNA reads TGTGCCAGCAGCCGCGGGACTAGCGCCCGAACTATAGACGAGCAGTACTTC.

This clone has just a few counts. The CDR3 is CASSSEPGVPSGNTIYF. As DNA, the CDR3 is TGCGCCAGCAGCTCGGAGCCAGGGGTACCCTCTGGAAACACCATATATTTT. The chain joins TRBV5-1 to TRBJ1-3, with D tentatively TRBD1 (6 bases). CDR3 length: 17 amino acids. The V and J ends lost 3 bases and 0 bases respectively, with 16 bases between them. Germline-derived CDR1 and CDR2 are SGHRS and YFSETQ.

The chain recombines TRBV9 with TRBJ2-1, with no clear D. Trimming shortened V by 1 base and J by 6 bases, and 14 bases separated the two germline ends. Germline V CDR1 and CDR2: SGDLS, YYNGEE. This CDR3 has 15 amino acids. The chain's CDR3 is CASSVWSRGGNEQFF. The CDR3 coding sequence is TGTGCCAGCAGCGTATGGAGCCGAGGTGGCAATGAGCAGTTCTTC.

This CDR3 reads CASSLFEDGYTF. CDR3 nucleotides: TGTGCCAGCAGCCTTTTTGAGGATGGCTACACCTTC. The chain carries TRBV28 and TRBJ1-2; D gene unclear. Trimming pared 6 bases from V and 6 bases from J, leaving 11 bases between. This CDR3 region has 12 residues. From germline, CDR1 is MDHEN and CDR2 SYDVKM.

The V and J genes are TRBV5-1 and TRBJ2-1; TRBD1 matches 10 bases. V was clipped by 2 bases and J by 7 bases; unmatched bases: 6. This CDR3 comprises 15 residues. Germline-derived CDR1 and CDR2 are SGHRS and YFSETQ. The CDR3 DNA reads as TGCGCCAGCAGCTTAGGGACAGGGGAAAGGAATGAGCAGTTCTTC. Amino acid sequence: CASSLGTGERNEQFF. The variable domain in full, completed from reference TRBV5-1 and TRBJ2-1, reads KAGVTQTPRYLIKTRGQQVTLSCSPISGHRSVSWYQQTPGQGLQFLFEYFSETQRNKGNFPGRFSGRQFSNSRSEMNVSTLELGDSALYLCASSLGTGERNEQFFGPGTRLTVL.

The rearrangement links TRBV28 to TRBJ2-1; 10 bases line up with TRBD1. This CDR3 contains 17 residues. The germline V gene has CDR1 MDHEN and CDR2 SYDVKM. V shed 11 bases and J 0 bases; nucleotides not matched to a gene: 13. CDR3 DNA sequence: TGTGCCGCGTCCGGGACAGGGGCGATCAGCTCCTACAATGAGCAGTTCTTC. This encodes CAASGTGAISSYNEQFF.

V gene TRBV28 combines with J gene TRBJ2-1; 10 bases match TRBD2. The germline gives CDR1 MDHEN, CDR2 SYDVKM. Trimming removed 4 bases from V and 16 bases from J; junction bases left unmatched: 4. The CDR3 totals 11 residues. CDR3 DNA sequence: TGTGCCAGCAGTTCTAGCGGGAGTGTATTCTTC. Its protein product is CASSSSGSVFF.

The chain recombines TRBV5-6 with TRBJ1-2; D may be TRBD1 (5 bases). V lost 1 base and J lost 4, with 11 bases in between. CDR1 and CDR2 (germline): SGHDT, YYEEEE. The CDR3 is 14 amino acids. Here the CDR3 DNA reads TGTGCCAGCAGCTTGTTAACAGGCCCCTATGGCTACACCTTC. The encoded protein is CASSLLTGPYGYTF. The full variable domain, with the rest looked up from reference TRBV5-6 and TRBJ1-2, is DAGVTQSPTHLIKTRGQQVTLRCSPKSGHDTVSWYQQALGQGPQFIFQYYEEEERQRGNFPDRFSGHQFPNYSSELNVNALLLGDSALYLCASSLLTGPYGYTFGSGTRLTVV.

V and J are TRBV19 and TRBJ2-3; TRBD2 aligns across 15 bases. The V segment lost 5 bases and the J segment 6 bases; nucleotides outside the gene matches: 9. CDR3 length equals 17 residues. The germline gives CDR1 LNHDA, CDR2 SQIVND (reference sequence). The CDR3 coding sequence is TGTGCCAGTAGTCGCTTCCCGGGACTAGCGGGAGGTGATACGCAGTATTTT. Translated: CASSRFPGLAGGDTQYF. The variable domain in full, with the rest retrieved from reference TRBV19 and TRBJ2-3, is DGGITQSPKYLFRKEGQNVTLSCEQNLNHDAMYWYRQDPGQGLRLIYYSQIVNDFQKGDIAEGYSVSREKKESFPLTVTSAQKNPTAFYLCASSRFPGLAGGDTQYFGPGTRLTVL.

The rearrangement uses TRBV5-1 and TRBJ2-2, with 12 bases identical to TRBD1. Germline loops: CDR1 SGHRS, CDR2 YFSETQ. The CDR3 covers 15 residues. Unmatched junction bases numbered 5, after V lost 4 bases and J lost 7 bases. The DNA for the CDR3 is TGCGCCAGCAGCCGGGACAGGGGGCATGACGGGGAGCTGTTTTTT. This encodes CASSRDRGHDGELFF.

The chain links TRBV10-3 to TRBJ2-3; maybe TRBD1 (6 bases). The V end lost 4 bases, the J end lost 2 bases, and 10 bases lay between the germline ends. Looked up from germline, CDR1 is ENHRY and CDR2 is SYGVKD. CDR3 length: 14 amino acids. DNA of the CDR3: TGTGCCATCAGTGCCCGGGACACCACAGATACGCAGTATTTT. It encodes CAISARDTTDTQYF.

V and J are TRBV5-1 and TRBJ2-5; 14 bases align to TRBD2. Germline lookup yields CDR1 SGHRS and CDR2 YFSETQ. Trimming at V came to 4 bases and at J to 3 bases, leaving 5 bases not matched to a gene. This CDR3 is built from 16 residues. DNA for the CDR3: TGCGCCAGCAGCCTGCAGACTAGCGGGAGGGAAGAGACCCAGTACTTC. Amino acid sequence: CASSLQTSGREETQYF.

The chain links TRBV10-3 to TRBJ2-7; 9 bases match TRBD1. CDR3 size: 16 residues. Per germline, CDR1 ENHRY and CDR2 SYGVKD. V gave up 0 bases and J gave up 5 bases; unmatched junction bases: 8. CDR3 in amino acids: CAISESGDRATHEQYF. The CDR3 nucleotides are TGTGCCATCAGTGAGTCGGGGGACAGGGCAACCCACGAGCAGTACTTC.

CDR3 amino acids: CASSRGYSNQPQHF. The CDR3 DNA is TGTGCCAGCAGTCGCGGTTATAGCAATCAGCCCCAGCATTTT. This chain uses TRBV27 with TRBJ1-5, with D hard to call. The germline V gene has CDR1 MNHEY and CDR2 SMNVEV (reference sequence). This CDR3 comprises 14 residues. The V and J ends lost 5 bases and 0 bases respectively, with 8 bases between them.

This clone appeared a single time. J is TRBJ1-5 and V is TRBV27; the match to TRBD1 covers 7 bases. Trimming at V came to 9 bases and at J to 0 bases, leaving 23 bases not matched to a gene. Germline CDR1 MNHEY, CDR2 SMNVEV (reference sequence). The CDR3 spans 20 residues. CDR3: CARTPIGGQWVRDSNQPQHF. The CDR3 DNA sequence: TGTGCCAGGACACCCATCGGGGGACAGTGGGTTAGGGATAGCAATCAGCCCCAGCATTTT.

The genes are TRBV4-1 and TRBJ1-5, with 8 bases aligning to TRBD1. Germline CDR1 is MGHRA and CDR2 is YSYEKL. The CDR3 sequence is 14 residues long. V gave up 1 base and J gave up 10 bases; unmatched junction bases: 6. Here the CDR3 reads CASSQVTGGGPQHF. The CDR3 nucleotides read TGCGCCAGCAGCCAAGTAACAGGGGGAGGTCCCCAGCATTTT.

The chain recombines TRBV4-1 with TRBJ2-3; D unclear. CDR3 length: 16 amino acids. Germline values: CDR1 MGHRA, CDR2 YSYEKL. V lost 1 base to trimming and J lost 0 bases, with 11 bases between them. The CDR3 DNA is TGCGCCAGCAGCCAAGTCCCTCTGGCAAGCACAGATACGCAGTATTTT. As protein: CASSQVPLASTDTQYF.

The rearrangement uses TRBV7-2 and TRBJ2-1; TRBD2 aligns across 12 bases. Germline V gene data show CDR1 as SGHTA and CDR2 as FQGNSA. This CDR3 comprises 13 residues. With V trimmed by 5 bases and J by 10 bases, 3 bases remained unmatched. The CDR3 nucleotides read TGTGCCAGCAGCCCCACTAGCGGGAGGGAGCAGTTCTTC. It is translated as CASSPTSGREQFF.

The chain couples TRBV19 to TRBJ1-4, with 9 bases aligning to TRBD1. The CDR3 is 17 residues long. Germline-derived CDR1 and CDR2 are LNHDA and SQIVND (reference sequence). Trimming at V came to 5 bases and at J to 0 bases, leaving 7 bases not matched to a gene. This CDR3 is CASSGGQGFATNEKLFF. In DNA, the CDR3 is TGTGCCAGTAGTGGAGGACAGGGGTTTGCAACTAATGAAAAACTGTTTTTT.